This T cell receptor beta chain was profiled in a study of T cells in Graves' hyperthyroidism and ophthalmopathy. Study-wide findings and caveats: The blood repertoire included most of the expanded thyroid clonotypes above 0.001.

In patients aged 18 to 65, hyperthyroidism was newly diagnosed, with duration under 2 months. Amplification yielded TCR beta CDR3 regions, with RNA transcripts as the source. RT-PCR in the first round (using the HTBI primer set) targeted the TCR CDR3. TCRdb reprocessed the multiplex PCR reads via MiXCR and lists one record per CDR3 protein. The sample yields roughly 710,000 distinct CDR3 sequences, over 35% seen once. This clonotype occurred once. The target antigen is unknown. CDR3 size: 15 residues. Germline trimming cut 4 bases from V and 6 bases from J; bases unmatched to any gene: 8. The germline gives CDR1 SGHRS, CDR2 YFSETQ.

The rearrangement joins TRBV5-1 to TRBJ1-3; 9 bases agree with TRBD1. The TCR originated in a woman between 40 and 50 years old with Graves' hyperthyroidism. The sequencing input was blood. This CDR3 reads CASSPGQGKANTIYF. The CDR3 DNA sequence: TGCGCCAGCAGCCCTGGACAGGGGAAAGCAAACACCATATATTTT.